These T cell receptor beta chains were read from a single sample in a study of Graves' ophthalmopathy and Graves' hyperthyroidism. Each CDR3 protein gets one entry after TCRdb re-called the multiplex PCR reads with MiXCR. This sample has some 370,000 distinct CDR3 sequences; 17% occur once, and the top ten carry roughly 2.4%. What was sequenced was peripheral blood. The receptor source for this set is an adult woman with stable Graves' hyperthyroidism. Both conserved end residues are part of each CDR3. A D gene is named only where the DNA matches it firmly. Rows may omit the clone size; those that give it use once, few, many or a size class.

abundance: many; j_gene: TRBJ1-5; v_gene: TRBV29-1; d_gene: .; CDR3nt: TGCAGCGTTGCCCTTGGGAGGTTCCAGCCCCAGCATTTT; CDR3aa: CSVALGRFQPQHF
abundance: many; j_gene: TRBJ1-5; v_gene: TRBV4-2; d_gene: .; CDR3nt: TGTGCCAGCAGCCCACTAGTGGGACTCAATCAGCCCCAGCATTTT; CDR3aa: CASSPLVGLNQPQHF
abundance: many; j_gene: TRBJ1-1; v_gene: TRBV12-5; d_gene: .; CDR3nt: TGTGCTAGTGGGCCAATTGGGGGCACTGAAGCTTTCTTT; CDR3aa: CASGPIGGTEAFF
abundance: many; j_gene: TRBJ2-3; v_gene: TRBV24-1; d_gene: TRBD2; CDR3nt: TGTGCCACCAGTGATTCCCTAAGCGGGAGGAGCACAGATACGCAGTATTTT; CDR3aa: CATSDSLSGRSTDTQYF
abundance: many; j_gene: TRBJ2-2; v_gene: TRBV12-3/TRBV12-4; d_gene: TRBD2; CDR3nt: TGTGCCAGCAGTTTAGAAAGAGCGGGGCCCACCGGGGAGCTGTTTTTT; CDR3aa: CASSLERAGPTGELFF
abundance: many; j_gene: TRBJ2-7; v_gene: TRBV11-2; d_gene: .; CDR3nt: TGTGCCAGCATCGGGACCCACTACGAGCAGTACTTC; CDR3aa: CASIGTHYEQYF
abundance: many; j_gene: TRBJ2-5; v_gene: TRBV4-3; d_gene: .; CDR3nt: TGCGCCAGCAGCCAAGAGGTCCAAGAGACCCAGTACTTC; CDR3aa: CASSQEVQETQYF
abundance: many; j_gene: TRBJ1-5; v_gene: TRBV6-1; d_gene: TRBD1; CDR3nt: TGTGCCAGCAGTGATCGGACAGGGTGGGTCAATCAGCCCCAGCATTTT; CDR3aa: CASSDRTGWVNQPQHF
abundance: few; j_gene: TRBJ1-1; v_gene: TRBV7-3; d_gene: .; CDR3nt: TGTGCCAGCAGCCCCGACCCTACCACTGAAGCTTTCTTT; CDR3aa: CASSPDPTTEAFF
abundance: many; j_gene: TRBJ1-5; v_gene: TRBV6-5; d_gene: TRBD1; CDR3nt: TGTGCCAGCAAAAAACGCTCGGGACAGGGGAGCGATCAGCCCCAGCATTTT; CDR3aa: CASKKRSGQGSDQPQHF
abundance: many; j_gene: TRBJ2-2; v_gene: TRBV12-5; d_gene: .; CDR3nt: TGTGCTAGTGGTTCGACGGAGAACACCGGGGAGCTGTTTTTT; CDR3aa: CASGSTENTGELFF
abundance: many; j_gene: TRBJ1-6; v_gene: TRBV2; d_gene: TRBD1; CDR3nt: TGTGCCACCAAGACTGACAGGGGCAATTCACCCCTCCACTTT; CDR3aa: CATKTDRGNSPLHF
abundance: many; j_gene: TRBJ2-4; v_gene: TRBV12-3/TRBV12-4; d_gene: TRBD2; CDR3nt: TGTGCCAGCAGCGTCGGACTAGCGGCGGTTAAGTACTTC; CDR3aa: CASSVGLAAVKYF
abundance: .; j_gene: TRBJ2-6; v_gene: TRBV25-1; d_gene: TRBD1; CDR3nt: TGTGCCAGCAGTGGTGGGACAGGGGGTTCTGGGGCCAACGTCCTGACTTTC; CDR3aa: CASSGGTGGSGANVLTF
abundance: .; j_gene: TRBJ1-1; v_gene: TRBV12-5; d_gene: .; CDR3nt: TGTGCTAGTGGTTTGACGGCCGGACAGATGTTATTGGAAGCTTTCTTT; CDR3aa: CASGLTAGQMLLEAFF
abundance: few; j_gene: TRBJ2-7; v_gene: TRBV4-3; d_gene: TRBD2; CDR3nt: TGCGCCAGCAGCCAAGGGACTAGCGGGAGGAGCGGGGGGGAGCAGTACTTC; CDR3aa: CASSQGTSGRSGGEQYF
abundance: few; j_gene: TRBJ2-6; v_gene: TRBV5-1; d_gene: .; CDR3nt: TGCGCCAGCAGATTCGGGTATAGGTATTCGGGAGGGGCCAACGTCCTGACTTTC; CDR3aa: CASRFGYRYSGGANVLTF
abundance: many; j_gene: TRBJ1-2; v_gene: TRBV29-1; d_gene: TRBD1; CDR3nt: TGCAGCGTACGAGACAGGGGTAAGGATGGCTACACCTTC; CDR3aa: CSVRDRGKDGYTF
abundance: many; j_gene: TRBJ1-1; v_gene: TRBV5-4; d_gene: TRBD1; CDR3nt: TGTGCCAGCAGCTTGGATGGGACAGGGGGCTTGCGGACTGAAGCTTTCTTT; CDR3aa: CASSLDGTGGLRTEAFF
abundance: few; j_gene: TRBJ2-7; v_gene: TRBV5-1; d_gene: TRBD2; CDR3nt: TGCGCCAGCAGCTCTAGCGGGAGGCCCTACGAGCAGTACTTC; CDR3aa: CASSSSGRPYEQYF
abundance: many; j_gene: TRBJ1-2; v_gene: TRBV27; d_gene: TRBD1; CDR3nt: TGTGCCAGCAGTTTAGGGACAGGGGGATATGGCTACACCTTC; CDR3aa: CASSLGTGGYGYTF
abundance: many; j_gene: TRBJ1-1; v_gene: TRBV19; d_gene: TRBD1; CDR3nt: TGTGCCAGTAGTAAGACAGGGAAGTCTGAAGCTTTCTTT; CDR3aa: CASSKTGKSEAFF
abundance: few; j_gene: TRBJ2-7; v_gene: TRBV4-2; d_gene: .; CDR3nt: TGTGCCAGCAGCCAAGATTTCGGGGGCCCCTACGAGCAGTACTTC; CDR3aa: CASSQDFGGPYEQYF
abundance: .; j_gene: TRBJ2-2; v_gene: TRBV28; d_gene: .; CDR3nt: TGTGCCAGCAGTGCCCTGAAGGAAGGGGAGCTGTTTTTT; CDR3aa: CASSALKEGELFF
abundance: few; j_gene: TRBJ2-2; v_gene: TRBV15; d_gene: TRBD1; CDR3nt: TGTGCCACCAGCATTCACACCGCCGGGACAGGGGGTGGTACCGGGGAGCTGTTTTTT; CDR3aa: CATSIHTAGTGGGTGELFF
abundance: many; j_gene: TRBJ2-3; v_gene: TRBV2; d_gene: TRBD1; CDR3nt: TGTGCCAGCAGTGAACCCGGGACAGGGCGGAATACGCAGTATTTT; CDR3aa: CASSEPGTGRNTQYF
abundance: many; j_gene: TRBJ2-7; v_gene: TRBV6-5; d_gene: TRBD1; CDR3nt: TGTGCCAGCAATCAGGTGACAGGGGGCATATACGAGCAGTACTTC; CDR3aa: CASNQVTGGIYEQYF
abundance: many; j_gene: TRBJ2-7; v_gene: TRBV7-2; d_gene: TRBD1; CDR3nt: TGTGCCAGCAGTCTCCTCCGAGGACAGGAATACGAGCAGTACTTC; CDR3aa: CASSLLRGQEYEQYF
abundance: .; j_gene: TRBJ2-7; v_gene: TRBV27; d_gene: .; CDR3nt: TGTGCCAGCAATTTTTACGAGCAGTACTTC; CDR3aa: CASNFYEQYF
abundance: many; j_gene: TRBJ2-5; v_gene: TRBV28; d_gene: TRBD2; CDR3nt: TGTGCCAGCAATGGTCAGGCCGGGGGGCAAGAGACCCAGTACTTC; CDR3aa: CASNGQAGGQETQYF
abundance: .; j_gene: TRBJ1-1; v_gene: TRBV13; d_gene: .; CDR3nt: TGTGCCAGCAGCTTTCTTGGGGCGAACACTGAAGCTTTCTTT; CDR3aa: CASSFLGANTEAFF
abundance: few; j_gene: TRBJ2-6; v_gene: TRBV11-1; d_gene: .; CDR3nt: TGTGCCAGCAGTAAACAGGGTCCGAGCTCTGGGGCCAACGTCCTGACTTTC; CDR3aa: CASSKQGPSSGANVLTF
abundance: many; j_gene: TRBJ2-7; v_gene: TRBV7-9; d_gene: .; CDR3nt: TGTGCCAGCAGCTTATTGGCAGGGGCTGCCTACGAGCAGTACTTC; CDR3aa: CASSLLAGAAYEQYF
abundance: many; j_gene: TRBJ2-5; v_gene: TRBV7-2; d_gene: TRBD2; CDR3nt: TGTGCCAGCAGCTTAGTTCCCCGGGAGGAAGAGACCCAGTACTTC; CDR3aa: CASSLVPREEETQYF
abundance: many; j_gene: TRBJ1-1; v_gene: TRBV27; d_gene: TRBD1; CDR3nt: TGTGCCAGCAGTTTAGTAGGGACAGGGGCCAGTGCTTTCTTT; CDR3aa: CASSLVGTGASAFF
abundance: many; j_gene: TRBJ2-7; v_gene: TRBV7-8; d_gene: TRBD2; CDR3nt: TGTGCCAGCAGCCCGGGAGGCCACGAGCAGTACTTC; CDR3aa: CASSPGGHEQYF
abundance: many; j_gene: TRBJ2-7; v_gene: TRBV7-8; d_gene: TRBD1; CDR3nt: TGTGCCAGCAGCTTAGCGTCGCACAGGGGCAAATCCTACGAGCAGTACTTC; CDR3aa: CASSLASHRGKSYEQYF
abundance: .; j_gene: TRBJ2-7; v_gene: TRBV12-3/TRBV12-4; d_gene: .; CDR3nt: TGTGCCAGCAGTTTTCAGACATACTCCTACGAGCAGTACTTC; CDR3aa: CASSFQTYSYEQYF
abundance: many; j_gene: TRBJ1-1; v_gene: TRBV12-3/TRBV12-4; d_gene: .; CDR3nt: TGTGCCAGCAGTTTATTTCCGGGTGAAGCTTCCTTT; CDR3aa: CASSLFPGEASF
abundance: .; j_gene: TRBJ2-5; v_gene: TRBV4-1; d_gene: .; CDR3nt: TGCGCCAGCAGCCAAGAAGGTTTCGGCAGAGCTTCCGCCCAGTACTTC; CDR3aa: CASSQEGFGRASAQYF